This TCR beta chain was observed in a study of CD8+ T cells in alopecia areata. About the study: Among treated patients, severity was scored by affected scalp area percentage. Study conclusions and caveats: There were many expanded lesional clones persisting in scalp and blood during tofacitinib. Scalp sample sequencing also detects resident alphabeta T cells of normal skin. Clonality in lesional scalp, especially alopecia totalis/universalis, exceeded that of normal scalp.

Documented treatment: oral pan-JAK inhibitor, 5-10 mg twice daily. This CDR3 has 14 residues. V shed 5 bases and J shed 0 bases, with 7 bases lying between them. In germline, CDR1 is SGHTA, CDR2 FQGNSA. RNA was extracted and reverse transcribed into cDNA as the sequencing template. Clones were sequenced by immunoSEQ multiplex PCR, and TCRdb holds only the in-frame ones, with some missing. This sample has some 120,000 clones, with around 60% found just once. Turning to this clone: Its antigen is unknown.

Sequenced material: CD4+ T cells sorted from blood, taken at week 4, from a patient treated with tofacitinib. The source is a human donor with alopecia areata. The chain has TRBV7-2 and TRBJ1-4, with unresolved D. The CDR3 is CASSADTTNEKLFF. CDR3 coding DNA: TGTGCCAGCAGCGCCGACACAACTAATGAAAAACTGTTTTTT.